The 6 T cell receptor beta chains in this list originate from one sample, sequenced in a study of early T cells in non-severe SARS-CoV-2 infection. TCRdb called the 5' RACE reads again in MiXCR, with one record for every CDR3 protein. The sample includes tens of thousands of distinct CDR3 sequences, roughly 15% seen only once; the top ten take nearly 4%. Sequences were derived from whole blood, sampled at baseline. The receptors stem from an adult who was a healthcare worker with PCR-confirmed SARS-CoV-2 infection or an uninfected control (not recorded which).

The V and J genes are TRBV27 and TRBJ2-1; D possibly corresponds to TRBD2 (7 bases). V lost 0 bases and J 12 bases, leaving 15 bases between the germline ends. The CDR3 is 14 amino acids. CDR1 is MNHEY, CDR2 SMNVEV, per germline (reference sequence). The CDR3 bases are TGTGCCAGCAGTTTATCATTCTGGGAGGGGGTGCAGTTCTTC. This encodes CASSLSFWEGVQFF.

In this sample, this clonotype turned up a few times. The V and J genes are TRBV7-9 and TRBJ2-1; 10 positions agree with TRBD2. The CDR3 is 15 amino acids. Germline CDR1 SEHNR, CDR2 FQNEAQ (reference sequence). V dropped 5 bases and J dropped 7; count of bases not matched to a gene: 8. The CDR3 region is CASSNQREGRNEQFF. The CDR3 DNA is TGTGCCAGCAGCAACCAGCGGGAGGGCCGGAATGAGCAGTTCTTC.

This clonotype was counted many times. CDR3 DNA sequence: TGTGCCAGCAGTGCCGCCCATTGGGAGACCCAGTACTTC. Translating it yields CASSAAHWETQYF. V is TRBV27 and J is TRBJ2-5, with unresolved D. The CDR3 spans 13 residues. From germline, CDR1 is MNHEY and CDR2 SMNVEV (reference sequence). V was cut by 5 bases and J by 5 bases, with 12 bases left in between.

J is TRBJ2-3 and V is TRBV6-4; 7 nucleotides line up with TRBD2. The J segment lost 5 bases and the V segment lost 2 bases, leaving 7 bases of the junction unmatched. This CDR3 is built from 15 residues. From germline, CDR1 is MRHNA and CDR2 SNTAGT. CDR3 residues: CASSDKAGEGDTQYF. For the CDR3, the DNA is TGTGCCAGCAGTGACAAGGCGGGAGAGGGAGATACGCAGTATTTT.

CDR3 sequence reads: CASSHNRGGGGNTQYF. The CDR3 DNA reads TGTGCCAGCAGCCACAACCGGGGCGGAGGTGGGAATACGCAGTATTTT. The V call is TRBV12-3 or TRBV12-4, the J call TRBJ2-3, with D perhaps assigned TRBD1 or TRBD2 (5 bases each). CDR3 length: 16 residues. Trimming left V 6 bases short and J 7 bases short, with 23 bases between.

The gene calls are TRBV2 and TRBJ2-2; tentatively, D is TRBD2 (6 bases). V lost 4 bases, J lost 6 bases, and 6 bases lay in between. The CDR3 spans 12 residues. CDR1 and CDR2 from the germline V gene are SNHLY and FYNNEI. CDR3 residues: CASSAGAGELFF. The CDR3 DNA sequence: TGTGCCAGCAGTGCGGGGGCCGGGGAGCTGTTTTTT.